Below are 7 T cell receptor beta chains sequenced from a single sample in a study of CD4 T cells in relation to SARS-CoV-2 and coronaviruses. The unexposed donors gave CD4+ T cells in about 2010-2018, prior to COVID-19. The table came from immunoSEQ multiplex PCR; TCRdb's copy has only in-frame clones and leaves some out. The sample has some 69,000 clones, about 94% seen once; the top ten hold around 0.15%. The sample consisted of naive CD4+ T cells from PBMCs. Subset here: naive CD4+ T cells isolated by negative enrichment. The receptors derive from a human donor in good health.

The rearrangement links TRBV15 to TRBJ1-1; a possible D gene is TRBD1 (5 bases). The CDR3 has 12 amino acids. Germline V CDR1 and CDR2: LNHNV, YYDKDF (reference sequence). The V end lost 0 bases, the J end lost 10 bases, and 9 bases lay between the germline ends. CDR3: CATSRDGGGAFF. CDR3 nucleotide sequence: TGTGCCACCAGCAGAGATGGGGGGGGAGCTTTCTTT.

The chain combines TRBV5-1 with TRBJ2-2; no clear D. V dropped 4 bases and J dropped 2 bases, with 15 bases sitting between them. The germline CDR1 and CDR2 sequences are SGHRS and YFSETQ. CDR3 size: 16 residues. CDR3 DNA sequence: TGCGCCAGCAGCGCTGCCGTGGCTGGCAACACCGGGGAGCTGTTTTTT. It encodes CASSAAVAGNTGELFF. Complete variable domain (other parts from reference TRBV5-1 and TRBJ2-2): KAGVTQTPRYLIKTRGQQVTLSCSPISGHRSVSWYQQTPGQGLQFLFEYFSETQRNKGNFPGRFSGRQFSNSRSEMNVSTLELGDSALYLCASSAAVAGNTGELFFGEGSRLTVL.

V is TRBV29-1 and J is TRBJ1-3, with TRBD1 matching over 8 bases. The V gene end was trimmed by 4 bases and the J gene end by 2 bases; junction bases not matched to a gene: 1. This CDR3 region has 13 residues. Germline values: CDR1 SQVTM, CDR2 ANQGSEA. CDR3 amino acids: CSVAQGAGNTIYF. The CDR3 DNA is TGCAGCGTTGCACAGGGGGCTGGAAACACCATATATTTT.

J is TRBJ2-5 and V is TRBV7-3, with 9 positions matching TRBD1. CDR1 is SGHTA and CDR2 is FQGTGA in the germline V gene. This CDR3 contains 17 residues. The trim removed 1 base at V and 4 bases at J, leaving 10 bases unmatched. The DNA of the CDR3 is TGTGCCAGCAGCTTAAGGGGCGGACAGGGGACCGGAGAGACCCAGTACTTC. Translated: CASSLRGGQGTGETQYF. Complete variable domain (other parts from reference TRBV7-3 and TRBJ2-5): GAGVSQTPSNKVTEKGKYVELRCDPISGHTALYWYRQSLGQGPEFLIYFQGTGAADDSGLPNDRFFAVRPEGSVSTLKIQRTERGDSAVYLCASSLRGGQGTGETQYFGPGTRLLVL.

This clone is a singleton in its sample. The chain recombines TRBV27 with TRBJ1-6; D possibly corresponds to TRBD1 (5 bases). The length of the CDR3 is 19 residues. V was pared by 0 bases and J by 0 bases, with 15 bases between. The germline V gene encodes CDR1 MNHEY and CDR2 SMNVEV (reference sequence). The chain's CDR3 is CASSLSTGPMSSYNSPLHF. The CDR3 DNA reads as TGTGCCAGCAGTTTATCCACAGGCCCCATGTCCTCCTATAATTCACCCCTCCACTTT.

The chain carries TRBV28 and TRBJ2-7; D is unresolved. CDR3 size: 14 residues. Trimming took 6 bases from V and 6 from J, leaving 18 bases between them. CDR1 is MDHEN and CDR2 is SYDVKM in the germline V gene. CDR3 loop: CASSTTNTRSEQYF. Here the CDR3 DNA reads TGTGCCAGCAGCACGACAAACACCCGGTCCGAGCAGTACTTC. Using reference TRBV28 and TRBJ2-7 for the parts outside the CDR3, the full variable domain is DVKVTQSSRYLVKRTGEKVFLECVQDMDHENMFWYRQDPGLGLRLIYFSYDVKMKEKGDIPEGYSVSREKKERFSLILESASTNQTSMYLCASSTTNTRSEQYFGPGTRLTVT.

This clone appeared a single time. This rearrangement joins TRBV3-1 (or the pseudogene TRBV3-2) to TRBJ2-1; 9 nucleotides agree with TRBD2. The J segment lost 6 bases and the V segment lost 2 bases, leaving 5 bases of the junction unmatched. Germline CDR1 is LGHDT and CDR2 is YNNKEL (reference sequence). There are 15 residues in the CDR3. CDR3 DNA sequence: TGTGCCAGCAGCCAACGGGGCGGGAGGGCCAATGAGCAGTTCTTC. Amino acid sequence: CASSQRGGRANEQFF.